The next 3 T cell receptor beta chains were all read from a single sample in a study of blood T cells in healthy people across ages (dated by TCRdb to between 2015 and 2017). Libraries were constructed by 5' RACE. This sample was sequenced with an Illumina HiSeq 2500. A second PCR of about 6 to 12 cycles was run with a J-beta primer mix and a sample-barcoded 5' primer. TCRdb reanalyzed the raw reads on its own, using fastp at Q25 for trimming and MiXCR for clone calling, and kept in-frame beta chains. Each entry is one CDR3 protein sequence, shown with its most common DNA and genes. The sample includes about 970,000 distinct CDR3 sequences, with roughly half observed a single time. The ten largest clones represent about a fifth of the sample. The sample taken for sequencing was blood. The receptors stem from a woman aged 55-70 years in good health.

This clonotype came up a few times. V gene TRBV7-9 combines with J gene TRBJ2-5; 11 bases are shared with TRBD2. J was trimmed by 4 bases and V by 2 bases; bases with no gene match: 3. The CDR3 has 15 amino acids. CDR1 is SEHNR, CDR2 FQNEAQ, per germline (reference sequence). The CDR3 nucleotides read TGTGCCAGCAGCTTAATAGCGGGAGGGCCAGAGACCCAGTACTTC. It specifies CASSLIAGGPETQYF.

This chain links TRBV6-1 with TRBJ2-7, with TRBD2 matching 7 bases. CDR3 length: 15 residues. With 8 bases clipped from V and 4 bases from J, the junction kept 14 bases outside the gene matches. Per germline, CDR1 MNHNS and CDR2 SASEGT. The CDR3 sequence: CASLVVPGLQYEQYF. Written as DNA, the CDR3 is TGTGCCAGCCTAGTGGTACCGGGACTACAGTACGAGCAGTACTTC.

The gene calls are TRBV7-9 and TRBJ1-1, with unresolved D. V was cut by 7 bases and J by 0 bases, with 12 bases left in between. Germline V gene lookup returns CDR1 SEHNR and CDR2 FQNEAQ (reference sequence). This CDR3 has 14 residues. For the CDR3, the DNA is TGTGCCAGCACCGAGAGCGGAATGAACACTGAAGCTTTCTTT. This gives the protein CASTESGMNTEAFF.